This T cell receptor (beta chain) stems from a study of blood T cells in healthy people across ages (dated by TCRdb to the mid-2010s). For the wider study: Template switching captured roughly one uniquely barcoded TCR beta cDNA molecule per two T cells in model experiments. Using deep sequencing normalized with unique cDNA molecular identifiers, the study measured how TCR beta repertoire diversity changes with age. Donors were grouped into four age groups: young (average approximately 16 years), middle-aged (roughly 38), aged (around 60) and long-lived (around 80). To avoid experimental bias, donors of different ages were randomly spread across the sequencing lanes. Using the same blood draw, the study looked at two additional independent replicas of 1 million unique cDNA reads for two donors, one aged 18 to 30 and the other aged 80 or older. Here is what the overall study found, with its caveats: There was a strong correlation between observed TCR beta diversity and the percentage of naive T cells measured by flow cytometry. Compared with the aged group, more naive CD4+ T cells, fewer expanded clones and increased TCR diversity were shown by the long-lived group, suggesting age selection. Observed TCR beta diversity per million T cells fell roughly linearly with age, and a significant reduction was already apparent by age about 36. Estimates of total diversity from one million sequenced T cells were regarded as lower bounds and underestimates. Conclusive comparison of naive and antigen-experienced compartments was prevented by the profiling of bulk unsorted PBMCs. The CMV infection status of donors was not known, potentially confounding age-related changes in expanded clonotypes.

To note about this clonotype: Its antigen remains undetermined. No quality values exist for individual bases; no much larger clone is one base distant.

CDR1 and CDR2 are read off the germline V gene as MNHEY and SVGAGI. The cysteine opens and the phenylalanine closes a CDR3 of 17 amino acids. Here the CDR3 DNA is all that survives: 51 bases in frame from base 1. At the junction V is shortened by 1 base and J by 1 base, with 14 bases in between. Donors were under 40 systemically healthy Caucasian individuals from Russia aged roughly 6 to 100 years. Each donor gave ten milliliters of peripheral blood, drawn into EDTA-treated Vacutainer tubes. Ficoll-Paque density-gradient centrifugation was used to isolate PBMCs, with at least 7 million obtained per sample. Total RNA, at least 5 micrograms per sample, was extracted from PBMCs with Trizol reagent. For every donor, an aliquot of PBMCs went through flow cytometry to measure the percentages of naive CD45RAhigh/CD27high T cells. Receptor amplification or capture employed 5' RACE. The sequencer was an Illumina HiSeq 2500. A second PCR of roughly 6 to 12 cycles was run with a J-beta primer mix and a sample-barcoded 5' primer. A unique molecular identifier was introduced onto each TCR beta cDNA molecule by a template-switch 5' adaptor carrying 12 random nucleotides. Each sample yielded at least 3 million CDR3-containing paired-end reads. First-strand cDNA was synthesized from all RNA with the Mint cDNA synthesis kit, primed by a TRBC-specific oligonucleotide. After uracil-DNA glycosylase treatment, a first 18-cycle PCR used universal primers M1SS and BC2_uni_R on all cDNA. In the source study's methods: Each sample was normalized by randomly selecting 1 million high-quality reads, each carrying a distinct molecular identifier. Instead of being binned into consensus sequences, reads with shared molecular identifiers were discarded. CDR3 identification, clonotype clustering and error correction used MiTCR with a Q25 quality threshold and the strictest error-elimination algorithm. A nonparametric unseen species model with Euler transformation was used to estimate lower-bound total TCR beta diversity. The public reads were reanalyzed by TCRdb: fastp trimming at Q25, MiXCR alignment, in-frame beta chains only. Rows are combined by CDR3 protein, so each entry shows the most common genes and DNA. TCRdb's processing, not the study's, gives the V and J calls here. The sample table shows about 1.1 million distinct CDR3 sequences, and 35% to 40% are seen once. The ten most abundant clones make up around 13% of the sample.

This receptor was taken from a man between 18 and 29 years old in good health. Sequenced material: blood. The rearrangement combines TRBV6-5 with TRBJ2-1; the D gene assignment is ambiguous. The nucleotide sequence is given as TGTGCCAGCAGTTACTGGCCAGACAAGGTGTCCTACAATGAGCAGTTCTTC. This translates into CASSYWPDKVSYNEQFF.